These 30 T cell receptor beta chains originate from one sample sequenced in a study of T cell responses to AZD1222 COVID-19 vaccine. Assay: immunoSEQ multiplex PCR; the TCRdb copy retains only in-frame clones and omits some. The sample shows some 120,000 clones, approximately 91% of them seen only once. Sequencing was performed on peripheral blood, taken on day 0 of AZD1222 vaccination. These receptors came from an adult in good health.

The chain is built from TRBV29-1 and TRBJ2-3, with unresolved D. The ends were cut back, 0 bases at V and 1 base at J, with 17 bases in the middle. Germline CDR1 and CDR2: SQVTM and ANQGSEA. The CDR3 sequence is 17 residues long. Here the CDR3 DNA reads TGCAGCGTTGAAGATCTCACTACCGGGTTACGCACAGATACGCAGTATTTT. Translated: CSVEDLTTGLRTDTQYF.

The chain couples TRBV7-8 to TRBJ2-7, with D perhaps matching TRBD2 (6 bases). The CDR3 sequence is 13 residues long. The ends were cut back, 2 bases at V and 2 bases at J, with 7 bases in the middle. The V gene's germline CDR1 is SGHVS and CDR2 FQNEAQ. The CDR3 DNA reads TGTGCCAGCAGCTTAAGACTAGCCTACGAGCAGTACTTC. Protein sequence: CASSLRLAYEQYF.

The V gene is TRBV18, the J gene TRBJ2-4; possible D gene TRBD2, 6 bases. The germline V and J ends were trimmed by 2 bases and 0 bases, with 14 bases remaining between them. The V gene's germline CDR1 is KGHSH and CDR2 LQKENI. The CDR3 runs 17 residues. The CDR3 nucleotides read TGTGCCAGCTCACCAAATTCCGGGAGCGGAGCCAAAAACATTCAGTACTTC. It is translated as CASSPNSGSGAKNIQYF.

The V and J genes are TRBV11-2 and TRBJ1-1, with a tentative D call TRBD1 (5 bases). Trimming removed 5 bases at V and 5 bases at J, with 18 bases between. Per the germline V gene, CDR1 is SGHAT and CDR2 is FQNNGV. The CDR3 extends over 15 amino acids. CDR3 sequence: CASSPRGHGGTEAFF. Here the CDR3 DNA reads TGTGCCAGCAGCCCCCGCGGGCACGGGGGGACTGAAGCTTTCTTT.

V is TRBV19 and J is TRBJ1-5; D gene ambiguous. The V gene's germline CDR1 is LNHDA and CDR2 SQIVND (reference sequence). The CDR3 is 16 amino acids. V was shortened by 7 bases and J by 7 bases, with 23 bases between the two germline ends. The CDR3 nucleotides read TGTGCCAGTACCCCCCGGAAGGGCGGGATAGGCCAGCCCCAGCATTTT. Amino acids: CASTPRKGGIGQPQHF. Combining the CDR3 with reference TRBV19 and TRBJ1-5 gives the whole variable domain DGGITQSPKYLFRKEGQNVTLSCEQNLNHDAMYWYRQDPGQGLRLIYYSQIVNDFQKGDIAEGYSVSREKKESFPLTVTSAQKNPTAFYLCASTPRKGGIGQPQHFGDGTRLSIL.

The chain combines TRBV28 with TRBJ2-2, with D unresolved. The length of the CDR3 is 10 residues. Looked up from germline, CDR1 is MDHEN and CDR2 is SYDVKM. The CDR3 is CANLPEELFF. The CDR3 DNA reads TGTGCTAACTTACCAGAGGAGCTGTTTTTT.

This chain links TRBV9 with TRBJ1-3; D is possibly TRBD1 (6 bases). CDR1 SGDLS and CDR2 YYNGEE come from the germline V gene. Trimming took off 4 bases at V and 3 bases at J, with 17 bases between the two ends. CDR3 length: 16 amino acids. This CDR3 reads CASSPVTGIGGNTIYF. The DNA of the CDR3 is TGTGCCAGCAGCCCCGTTACAGGGATCGGTGGAAACACCATATATTTT.

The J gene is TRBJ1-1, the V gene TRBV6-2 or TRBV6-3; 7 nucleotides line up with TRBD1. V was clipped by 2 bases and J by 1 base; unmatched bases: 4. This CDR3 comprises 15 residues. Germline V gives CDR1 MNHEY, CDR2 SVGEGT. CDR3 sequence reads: CASSYPGQANTEAFF. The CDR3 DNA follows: TGTGCCAGCAGTTACCCCGGACAGGCGAACACTGAAGCTTTCTTT.

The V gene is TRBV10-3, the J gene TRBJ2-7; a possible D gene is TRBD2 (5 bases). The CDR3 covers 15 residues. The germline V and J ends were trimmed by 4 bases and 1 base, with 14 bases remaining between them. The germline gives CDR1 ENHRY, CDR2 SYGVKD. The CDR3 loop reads CAISGGLTKSYEQYF. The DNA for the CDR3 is TGTGCCATCAGTGGTGGACTGACCAAGTCCTACGAGCAGTACTTC.

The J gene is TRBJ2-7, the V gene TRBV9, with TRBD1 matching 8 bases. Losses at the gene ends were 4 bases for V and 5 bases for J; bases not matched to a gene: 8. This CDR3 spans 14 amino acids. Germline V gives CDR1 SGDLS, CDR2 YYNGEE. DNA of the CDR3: TGTGCCAGCAGCACCTGGACAGGGAGCAACGAGCAGTACTTC. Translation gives CASSTWTGSNEQYF.

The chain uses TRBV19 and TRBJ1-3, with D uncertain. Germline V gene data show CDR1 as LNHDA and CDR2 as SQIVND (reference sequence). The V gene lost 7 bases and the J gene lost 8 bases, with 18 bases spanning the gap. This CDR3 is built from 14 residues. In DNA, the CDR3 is TGTGCCAGTACCCTTACTCCGGGATTGGACACCATATATTTT. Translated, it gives CASTLTPGLDTIYF.

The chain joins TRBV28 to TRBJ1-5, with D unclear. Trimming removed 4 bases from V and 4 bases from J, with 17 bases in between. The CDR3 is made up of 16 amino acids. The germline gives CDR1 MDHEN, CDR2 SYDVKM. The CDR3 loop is CASSSIYPVLNQPQHF. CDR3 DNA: TGTGCCAGCAGTTCCATATACCCCGTGTTAAATCAGCCCCAGCATTTT.

CDR3 sequence: CASSSGSGSYGYTF. The CDR3 DNA is TGTGCCAGCAGTTCAGGTTCAGGGTCTTATGGCTACACCTTC. V gene TRBV27 combines with J gene TRBJ1-2, with D possibly matching TRBD1 (5 bases). The CDR3 is 14 residues long. Looked up from germline, CDR1 is MNHEY and CDR2 is SMNVEV (reference sequence). With 4 bases removed from V and 5 bases from J, the gap between germline ends came to 14 bases.

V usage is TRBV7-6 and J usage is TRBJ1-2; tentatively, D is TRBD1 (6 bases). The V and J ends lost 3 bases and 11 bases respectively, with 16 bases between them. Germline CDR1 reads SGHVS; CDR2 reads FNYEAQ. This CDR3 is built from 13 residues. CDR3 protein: CASSFGQNLGYTF. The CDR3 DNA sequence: TGTGCCAGCAGCTTCGGACAGAACCTTGGATACACCTTC.

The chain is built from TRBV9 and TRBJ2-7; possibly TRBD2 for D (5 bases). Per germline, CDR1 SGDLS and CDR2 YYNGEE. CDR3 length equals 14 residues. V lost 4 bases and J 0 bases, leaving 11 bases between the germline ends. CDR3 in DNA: TGTGCCAGCAGCACTAGAGACACCTCCTACGAGCAGTACTTC. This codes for CASSTRDTSYEQYF.

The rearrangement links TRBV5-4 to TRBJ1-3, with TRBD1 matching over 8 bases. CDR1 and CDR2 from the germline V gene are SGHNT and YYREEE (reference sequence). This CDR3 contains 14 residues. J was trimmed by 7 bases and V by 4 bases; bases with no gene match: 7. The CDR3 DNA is TGTGCCAGCAGCAACGGACAGGGAGGGAACACCATATATTTT. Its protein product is CASSNGQGGNTIYF. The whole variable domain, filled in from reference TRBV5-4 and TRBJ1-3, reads ETGVTQSPTHLIKTRGQQVTLRCSSQSGHNTVSWYQQALGQGPQFIFQYYREEENGRGNFPPRFSGLQFPNYSSELNVNALELDDSALYLCASSNGQGGNTIYFGEGSWLTVV.

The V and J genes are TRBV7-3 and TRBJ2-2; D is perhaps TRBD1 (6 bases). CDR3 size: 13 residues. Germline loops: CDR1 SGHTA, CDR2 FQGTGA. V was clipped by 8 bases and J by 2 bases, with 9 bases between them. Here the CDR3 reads CASGGHNTGELFF. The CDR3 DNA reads TGTGCCAGCGGGGGCCACAACACCGGGGAGCTGTTTTTT.

This CDR3 reads CASSKIEVNSPLHF. CDR3 nucleotides: TGTGCCAGTAGCAAGATTGAGGTGAATTCACCCCTCCACTTT. The rearrangement joins TRBV19 to TRBJ1-6; D gene ambiguous. Germline V lookup: CDR1 LNHDA, CDR2 SQIVND (reference sequence). The V end was cut by 6 bases, the J end by 7 bases, with 13 bases between. This CDR3 spans 14 amino acids.

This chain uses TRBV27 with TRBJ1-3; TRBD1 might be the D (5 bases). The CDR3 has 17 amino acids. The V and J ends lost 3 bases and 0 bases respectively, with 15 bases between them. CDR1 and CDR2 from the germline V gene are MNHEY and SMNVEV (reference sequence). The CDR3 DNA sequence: TGTGCCAGCAGTTTTAAGTGGACAACTATCTCTGGAAACACCATATATTTT. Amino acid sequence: CASSFKWTTISGNTIYF.

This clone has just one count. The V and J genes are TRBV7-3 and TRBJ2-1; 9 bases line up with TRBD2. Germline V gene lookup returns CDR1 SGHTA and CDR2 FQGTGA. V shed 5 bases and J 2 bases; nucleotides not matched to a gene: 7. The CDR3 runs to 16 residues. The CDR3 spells CASSQRGTSPYNEQFF. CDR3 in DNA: TGTGCCAGCAGCCAGAGAGGGACTAGCCCCTACAATGAGCAGTTCTTC.

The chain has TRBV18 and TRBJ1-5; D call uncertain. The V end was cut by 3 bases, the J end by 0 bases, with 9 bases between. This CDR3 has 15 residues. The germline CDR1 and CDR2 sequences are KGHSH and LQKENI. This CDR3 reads CASSPGRTSNQPQHF. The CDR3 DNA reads TGTGCCAGCTCACCGGGCAGGACTAGCAATCAGCCCCAGCATTTT.

The CDR3 region is CASSRESTPYGYTF. The CDR3 nucleotides read TGTGCCAGCAGTCGAGAGTCAACCCCCTATGGCTACACCTTC. This rearrangement joins TRBV28 to TRBJ1-2; D unresolved. The CDR3 extends over 14 amino acids. Germline CDR1 MDHEN, CDR2 SYDVKM. The germline V and J ends were trimmed by 5 bases and 4 bases, with 14 bases remaining between them.

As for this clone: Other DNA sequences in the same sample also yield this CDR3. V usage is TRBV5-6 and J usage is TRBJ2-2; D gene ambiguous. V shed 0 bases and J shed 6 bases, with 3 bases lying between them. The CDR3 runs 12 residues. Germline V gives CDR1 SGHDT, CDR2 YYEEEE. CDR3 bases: TGTGCCAGCAGCTTGGGGGCCGGGGAGCTGTTTTTT. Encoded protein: CASSLGAGELFF.

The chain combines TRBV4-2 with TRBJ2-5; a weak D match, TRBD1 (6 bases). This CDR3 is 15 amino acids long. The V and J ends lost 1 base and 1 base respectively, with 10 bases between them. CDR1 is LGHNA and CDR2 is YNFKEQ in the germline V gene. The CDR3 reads CASSQVRGSQETQYF. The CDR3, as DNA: TGTGCCAGCAGCCAAGTTAGGGGGTCCCAAGAGACCCAGTACTTC.

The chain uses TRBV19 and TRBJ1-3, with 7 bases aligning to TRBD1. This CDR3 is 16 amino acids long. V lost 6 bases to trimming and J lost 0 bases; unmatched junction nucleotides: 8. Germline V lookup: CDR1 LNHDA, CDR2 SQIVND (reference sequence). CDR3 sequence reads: CASRATGQSSGNTIYF. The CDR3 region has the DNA TGTGCCAGTAGAGCCACGGGACAGAGCTCTGGAAACACCATATATTTT.

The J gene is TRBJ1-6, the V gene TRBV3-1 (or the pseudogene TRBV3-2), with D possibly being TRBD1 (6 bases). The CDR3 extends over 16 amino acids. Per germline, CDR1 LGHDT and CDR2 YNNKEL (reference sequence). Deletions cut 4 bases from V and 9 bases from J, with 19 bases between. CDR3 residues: CASSPISQGWGSPLHF. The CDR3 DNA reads TGTGCCAGCAGCCCTATTTCACAGGGATGGGGTTCACCCCTCCACTTT.

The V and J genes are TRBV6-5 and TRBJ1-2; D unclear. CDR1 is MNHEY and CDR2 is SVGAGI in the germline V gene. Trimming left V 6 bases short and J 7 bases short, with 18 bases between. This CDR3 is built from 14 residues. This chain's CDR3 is CASSPSGNPGGYTF. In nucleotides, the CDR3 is TGTGCCAGCAGCCCCTCAGGAAACCCAGGTGGCTACACCTTC.

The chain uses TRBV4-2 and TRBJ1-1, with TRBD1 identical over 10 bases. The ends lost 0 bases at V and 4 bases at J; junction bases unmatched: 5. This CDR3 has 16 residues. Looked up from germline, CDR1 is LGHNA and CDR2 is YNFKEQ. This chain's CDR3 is CASSQETGGLLTEAFF. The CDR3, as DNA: TGTGCCAGCAGCCAAGAGACAGGGGGCTTGCTCACTGAAGCTTTCTTT.

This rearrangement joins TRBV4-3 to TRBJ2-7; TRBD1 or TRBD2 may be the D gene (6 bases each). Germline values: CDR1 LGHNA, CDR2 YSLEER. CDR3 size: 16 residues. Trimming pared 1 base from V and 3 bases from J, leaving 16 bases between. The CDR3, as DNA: TGCGCCAGCAGCCAAGCGTTCGGGGGCCGCAACTACGAGCAGTACTTC. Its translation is CASSQAFGGRNYEQYF.

For the CDR3, the DNA is TGTGCCAGCAGTGAAGCGCGGGACAGGCCCCAAGAGACCCAGTACTTC. Protein: CASSEARDRPQETQYF. The chain links TRBV6-1 to TRBJ2-5; 8 bases line up with TRBD1. The junction had 4 bases not matched to a gene; V was cut back by 0 bases and J by 1 base. The CDR3 is 16 residues long. In germline, CDR1 is MNHNS, CDR2 SASEGT.